The 20 T cell receptor beta chains presented below share a single source sample, sequenced in a study of T-cell reconstitution after alpha-beta-depleted transplantation in children. Unique molecular identifiers were used in preparing the TCRbeta library. TCRdb re-called the PCR reads with MiXCR, one entry per CDR3 protein. The sample includes approximately 640,000 distinct CDR3 sequences, over 15% of them seen just once. Here the sequenced sample was PBMCs from the stem cell graft donor, taken from the stem cell graft. Receptors originate from a human donor who donated a stem cell graft to a child with acute myeloid leukemia.

This clonotype came up a few times. The rearrangement links TRBV7-3 to TRBJ2-2, with D tentatively TRBD2 (5 bases). Trimming stripped 5 bases from V and 2 bases from J, with 15 bases between. The CDR3 runs 16 residues. Germline CDR1 is SGHTA and CDR2 is FQGTGA. The DNA of the CDR3 is TGTGCCAGCAGCCAGCATACTAGGATTAACACCGGGGAGCTGTTTTTT. Its translation: CASSQHTRINTGELFF.

The CDR3 loop reads CASSGTVTSTGELFF. The CDR3 bases are TGTGCCAGCAGCGGGACAGTTACTAGCACCGGGGAGCTGTTTTTT. The rearrangement uses TRBV9 and TRBJ2-2, with a possible D match to TRBD1 (6 bases). CDR1 SGDLS and CDR2 YYNGEE come from the germline V gene. The CDR3 has 15 residues. Trimming stripped 3 bases from V and 4 bases from J, with 13 bases between.

This clonotype was detected a few times. The chain carries TRBV7-8 and TRBJ2-1; 12 positions match TRBD2. The CDR3 runs to 16 residues. The germline V gene encodes CDR1 SGHVS and CDR2 FQNEAQ. The V gene end was trimmed by 6 bases and the J gene end by 4 bases; junction bases not matched to a gene: 7. CDR3: CASRRWTSGTYNEQFF. The CDR3 DNA is TGTGCCAGCAGGCGCTGGACTAGCGGGACATACAATGAGCAGTTCTTC. Filled out from reference TRBV7-8 and TRBJ2-1, the complete variable domain reads GAGVSQSPRYKVAKRGQDVALRCDPISGHVSLFWYQQALGQGPEFLTYFQNEAQLDKSGLPSDRFFAERPEGSVSTLKIQRTQQEDSAVYLCASRRWTSGTYNEQFFGPGTRLTVL.

This clonotype was counted only a few times. This chain joins TRBV7-2 and TRBJ2-3, with D possibly TRBD1 on 6 matching bases. This CDR3 spans 15 amino acids. Trimming stripped 5 bases from V and 5 bases from J, with 17 bases between. Per the germline V gene, CDR1 is SGHTA and CDR2 is FQGNSA. CDR3: CASSTRAGVQDTQYF. The CDR3 nucleotides are TGTGCCAGCAGCACCCGTGCAGGGGTCCAAGATACGCAGTATTTT.

In this sample, this clonotype turned up a few times. The chain employs TRBV4-3 and TRBJ2-3; no definite D call. Trimming shortened V by 1 base and J by 9 bases, and 11 bases separated the two germline ends. Germline loops: CDR1 LGHNA, CDR2 YSLEER. This CDR3 spans 13 amino acids. The CDR3 DNA reads as TGCGCCAGCAGCCAAGGTGCCGAATGGACGCAGTATTTT. Translating gives CASSQGAEWTQYF.

This clonotype was counted many times. The genes are TRBV7-2 and TRBJ1-6; D uncertain. The V gene lost 3 bases and the J gene lost 7 bases, with 4 bases spanning the gap. This CDR3 region has 12 residues. CDR1 is SGHTA, CDR2 FQGNSA, per germline. The CDR3 nucleotides read TGTGCCAGCAGCTTTCCCAATTCACCCCTCCACTTT. Encoded protein: CASSFPNSPLHF.

For this clonotype: A read error is likely here: a far larger clone is one base away. The chain joins TRBV12-3 or TRBV12-4 to TRBJ1-5; unclear D gene. This CDR3 is 14 amino acids long. The CDR3 reads CASSLGYSTQPQHF. DNA of the CDR3: TGTGCCAGCAGTTTGGGGTATAGCACTCAGCCCCAGCATTTT.

This clonotype was seen ten or more times. This sequence joins TRBV6-1 and TRBJ2-7; possibly TRBD1 for D (6 bases). This CDR3 has 14 amino acids. Trimming cost V 6 bases and J 0 bases, with 12 bases left between them. Germline V lookup: CDR1 MNHNS, CDR2 SASEGT. The CDR3 DNA sequence: TGTGCCAGCAGCCTCAGACAGGACTCCTACGAGCAGTACTTC. It encodes CASSLRQDSYEQYF.

J is TRBJ2-5 and V is TRBV5-5; a weak D match, TRBD2 (6 bases). The germline V gene has CDR1 SGHKS and CDR2 YYEKEE (reference sequence). Trimming left V 3 bases short and J 5 bases short, with 14 bases between. This CDR3 contains 14 residues. CDR3 protein: CASSSKWGDETQYF. The CDR3, as DNA: TGTGCCAGCAGCTCCAAATGGGGGGATGAGACCCAGTACTTC.

This clonotype was seen ten or more times. The chain carries TRBV5-1 and TRBJ2-1; possibly TRBD1 or TRBD2 for D (5 bases each). The CDR3 is made up of 16 amino acids. Trimming left V 4 bases short and J 5 bases short, with 19 bases between. The germline V gene has CDR1 SGHRS and CDR2 YFSETQ. CDR3 in amino acids: CASSLLPGRDDNEQFF. As DNA, the CDR3 is TGCGCCAGCAGCCTTCTCCCGGGACGGGACGACAATGAGCAGTTCTTC.

In this sample, this clonotype turned up many times. The chain has TRBV15 and TRBJ1-5; D is ambiguous. Trimming stripped 0 bases from V and 2 bases from J, with 11 bases between. Per germline, CDR1 LNHNV and CDR2 YYDKDF (reference sequence). CDR3 length: 16 residues. The CDR3 is CATSRDVSGGNQPQHF. The CDR3 DNA reads as TGTGCCACCAGCAGAGATGTGAGTGGCGGCAATCAGCCCCAGCATTTT.

The sample holds a few counts of this clonotype. This chain uses TRBV7-9 with TRBJ2-5; D tentatively reads TRBD1 or TRBD2 (5 bases each). The germline V gene has CDR1 SEHNR and CDR2 FQNEAQ (reference sequence). With 3 bases removed from V and 3 bases from J, the gap between germline ends came to 17 bases. The CDR3 has 16 amino acids. The CDR3, as DNA: TGTGCCAGCAGCTTTGCAGCCGGGACCGCAAAAGAGACCCAGTACTTC. Translation gives CASSFAAGTAKETQYF. The full variable domain, in which reference TRBV7-9 and TRBJ2-5 provide the parts outside the CDR3, is DTGVSQNPRHKITKRGQNVTFRCDPISEHNRLYWYRQTLGQGPEFLTYFQNEAQLEKSRLLSDRFSAERPKGSFSTLEIQRTEQGDSAMYLCASSFAAGTAKETQYFGPGTRLLVL.

This clonotype was observed many times. V is TRBV5-6 and J is TRBJ2-7, with 7 bases matching TRBD1. V dropped 0 bases and J dropped 5; count of bases not matched to a gene: 5. The germline V gene has CDR1 SGHDT and CDR2 YYEEEE. The CDR3 loop spans 14 amino acids. In DNA form, the CDR3 reads TGTGCCAGCAGCTTGGGACAGGGATCGAACGAGCAGTACTTC. Its translation: CASSLGQGSNEQYF.

This clonotype has only a few counts. This rearrangement joins TRBV28 to TRBJ2-1, with TRBD2 matching 7 bases. This CDR3 region has 15 residues. Looked up from germline, CDR1 is MDHEN and CDR2 is SYDVKM. V trimming: 3 bases; J trimming: 2 bases; junction bases outside the gene matches: 4. CDR3 sequence: CASSLEGLTYNEQFF. As DNA, the CDR3 is TGTGCCAGCAGTTTGGAGGGACTAACCTACAATGAGCAGTTCTTC.

This clonotype was seen many times. V gene TRBV6-5 combines with J gene TRBJ2-7; 9 bases agree with TRBD1. Germline V gene lookup returns CDR1 MNHEY and CDR2 SVGAGI. This CDR3 has 15 residues. With V trimmed by 5 bases and J by 2 bases, 7 bases remained unmatched. This CDR3 is CASSTSGTGTYEQYF. The CDR3 DNA is TGTGCCAGCAGTACTTCCGGGACAGGGACCTACGAGCAGTACTTC.

The chain recombines TRBV12-3 or TRBV12-4 with TRBJ1-2; D gene ambiguous. The CDR3 has 15 amino acids. With 2 bases removed from V and 5 bases from J, the gap between germline ends came to 15 bases. The chain's CDR3 is CASSLRAQAWYGYTF. The CDR3 nucleotides read TGTGCCAGCAGTTTAAGGGCCCAGGCGTGGTATGGCTACACCTTC.

The table lists this clonotype with many counts. The gene calls are TRBV7-2 and TRBJ1-5; D is undetermined. The germline V gene has CDR1 SGHTA and CDR2 FQGNSA. This CDR3 region has 14 residues. Trimming pared 3 bases from V and 6 bases from J, leaving 12 bases between. CDR3 amino acids: CASSLISGGQPQHF. For the CDR3, the DNA is TGTGCCAGCAGCTTGATCTCTGGCGGTCAGCCCCAGCATTTT.

This chain links TRBV12-3 or TRBV12-4 with TRBJ2-2; no clear D. The CDR3 loop spans 15 amino acids. Trimming left V 1 base short and J 2 bases short, with 8 bases between. The CDR3 here is CASSLGRFNTGELFF. DNA of the CDR3: TGTGCCAGCAGTTTAGGCAGATTCAACACCGGGGAGCTGTTTTTT.

The chain links TRBV21-1 to TRBJ2-1; TRBD1, the table's D call, was not compared with the DNA. TRBV21-1 corresponds to a pseudogene. The CDR3 length is 16 residues. CDR3 bases: TGTGCCAGCAGCTCAATTACAGGGGGGGCCTACAATGAGCAGTTCTTC. It specifies CASSSITGGAYNEQFF.

Note on this clonotype: A much larger clone sits a single nucleotide away, making a read error possible. CDR3 protein: CRAREALSYEQYF. Here the CDR3 DNA reads TGCAGGGCTAGAGAGGCACTTTCCTACGAGCAGTACTTC. The chain couples TRBV20-1 to TRBJ2-7; D call uncertain. Germline CDR1 DFQATT, CDR2 SNEGSKA (reference sequence). The CDR3 covers 13 residues.